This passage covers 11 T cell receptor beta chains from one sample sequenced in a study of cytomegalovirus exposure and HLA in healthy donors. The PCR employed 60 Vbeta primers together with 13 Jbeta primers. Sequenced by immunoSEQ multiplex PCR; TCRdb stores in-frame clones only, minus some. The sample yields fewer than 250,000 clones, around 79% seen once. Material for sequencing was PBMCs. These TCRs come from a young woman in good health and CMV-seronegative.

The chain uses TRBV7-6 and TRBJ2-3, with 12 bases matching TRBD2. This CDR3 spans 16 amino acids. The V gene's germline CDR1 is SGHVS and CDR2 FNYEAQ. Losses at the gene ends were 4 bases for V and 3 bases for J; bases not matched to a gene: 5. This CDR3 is CASSSTTSGGTDTQYF. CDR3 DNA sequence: TGTGCCAGCAGCTCGACTACTAGCGGGGGGACAGATACGCAGTATTTT.

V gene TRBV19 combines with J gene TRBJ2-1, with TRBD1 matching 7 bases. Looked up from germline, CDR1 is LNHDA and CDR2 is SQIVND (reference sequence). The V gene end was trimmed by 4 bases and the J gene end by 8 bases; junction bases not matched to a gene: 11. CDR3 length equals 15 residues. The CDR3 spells CASSTSRGRNHEQFF. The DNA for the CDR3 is TGTGCCAGTAGTACCTCGAGGGGGCGCAATCATGAGCAGTTCTTC.

For the CDR3, the DNA is TGTGCCATCAGTGAGTCGTTCCGGGGAACCTACGAGCAGTACTTC. Protein product: CAISESFRGTYEQYF. This chain links TRBV10-3 with TRBJ2-7, with D tentatively TRBD2 (5 bases). V lost 0 bases to trimming and J lost 2 bases, with 11 bases between them. CDR3 length: 15 residues. In germline, CDR1 is ENHRY, CDR2 SYGVKD.

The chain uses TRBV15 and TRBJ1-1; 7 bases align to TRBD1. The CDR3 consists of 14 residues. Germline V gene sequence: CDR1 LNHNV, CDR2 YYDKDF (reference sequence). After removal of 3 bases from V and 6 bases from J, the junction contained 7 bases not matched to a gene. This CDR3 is CATSSTQGTAEAFF. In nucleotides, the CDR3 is TGTGCCACCAGCAGCACACAGGGGACCGCTGAAGCTTTCTTT.

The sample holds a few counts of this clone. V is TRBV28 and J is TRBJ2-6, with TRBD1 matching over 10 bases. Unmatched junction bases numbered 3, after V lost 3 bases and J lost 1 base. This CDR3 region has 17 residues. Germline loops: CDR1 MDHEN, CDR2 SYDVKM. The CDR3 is CASSFPGQGSGANVLTF. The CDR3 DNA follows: TGTGCCAGCAGTTTTCCGGGACAGGGGTCTGGGGCCAACGTCCTGACTTTC.

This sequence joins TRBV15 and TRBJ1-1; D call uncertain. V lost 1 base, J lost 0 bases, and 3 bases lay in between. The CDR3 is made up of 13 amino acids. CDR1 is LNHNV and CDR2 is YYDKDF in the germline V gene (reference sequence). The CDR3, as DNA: TGTGCCACCAGCAGAGGCGTGAACACTGAAGCTTTCTTT. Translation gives CATSRGVNTEAFF.

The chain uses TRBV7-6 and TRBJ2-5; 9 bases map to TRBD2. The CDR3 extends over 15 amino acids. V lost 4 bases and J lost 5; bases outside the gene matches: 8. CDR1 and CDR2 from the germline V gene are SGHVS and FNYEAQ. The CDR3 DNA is TGTGCCAGCAGCTCTTTAGCGGGAGTATCGGAGACCCAGTACTTC. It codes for CASSSLAGVSETQYF. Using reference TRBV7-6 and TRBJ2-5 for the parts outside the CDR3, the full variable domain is GAGVSQSPRYKVTKRGQDVALRCDPISGHVSLYWYRQALGQGPEFLTYFNYEAQQDKSGLPNDRFSAERPEGSISTLTIQRTEQRDSAMYRCASSSLAGVSETQYFGPGTRLLVL.

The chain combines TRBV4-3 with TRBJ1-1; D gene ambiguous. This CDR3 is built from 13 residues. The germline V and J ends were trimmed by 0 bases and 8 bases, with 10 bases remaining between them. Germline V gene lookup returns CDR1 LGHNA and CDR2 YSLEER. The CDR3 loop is CASSQEGRREAFF. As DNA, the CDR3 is TGCGCCAGCAGCCAAGAGGGGAGGAGGGAAGCTTTCTTT.

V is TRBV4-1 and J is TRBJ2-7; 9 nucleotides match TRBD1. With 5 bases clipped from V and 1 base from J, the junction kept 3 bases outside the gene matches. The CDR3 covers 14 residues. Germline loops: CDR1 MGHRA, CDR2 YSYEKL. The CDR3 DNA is TGCGCCAGCAGCATGACAGGGGGGTCCTACGAGCAGTACTTC. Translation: CASSMTGGSYEQYF.

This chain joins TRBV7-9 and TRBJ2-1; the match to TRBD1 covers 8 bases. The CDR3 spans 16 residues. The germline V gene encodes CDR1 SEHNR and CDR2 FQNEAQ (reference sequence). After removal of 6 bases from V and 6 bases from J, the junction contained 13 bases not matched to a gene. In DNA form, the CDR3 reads TGTGCCAGCAGACTATGGACAGGGACCATTCGCAATGAGCAGTTCTTC. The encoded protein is CASRLWTGTIRNEQFF.

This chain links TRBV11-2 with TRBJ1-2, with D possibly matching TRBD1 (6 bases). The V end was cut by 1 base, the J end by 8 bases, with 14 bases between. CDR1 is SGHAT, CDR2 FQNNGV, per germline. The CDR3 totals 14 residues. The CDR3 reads CASSLGGRGAGYTF. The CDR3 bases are TGTGCCAGCAGCTTAGGAGGCAGGGGCGCCGGCTACACCTTC.